This record concerns one T cell receptor beta chain sequence. Its antigen is still unknown. Per the germline V gene, CDR1 is SGDLS and CDR2 is YYNGEE. Trimming took 0 bases from V and 7 from J, leaving 8 bases between them. The CDR3 spans 13 residues. Clones were read by immunoSEQ multiplex PCR, and TCRdb kept only the in-frame ones, dropping some. The sample holds more than 65,000 clones, 80% to 95% seen once. The data stem from a study of graft-versus-host responses after intestinal transplantation. The sequences come from unstimulated CD8+ T cells sorted from spleen or lymph node cells, collected before transplant. The origin of this receptor is a human donor who was the organ donor for an intestinal transplant. The rearrangement uses TRBV9 and TRBJ2-1; D gene ambiguous. The CDR3 region has the DNA TGTGCCAGCAGCGTAGCTACCTCAAATGAGCAGTTCTTC. It specifies CASSVATSNEQFF.